Described below is a single TCR beta chain sequence and its context. This sample was taken from a study of Ad26.COV2.S vaccination and SARS-CoV-2 variants. Trimming removed 3 bases from V and 8 bases from J, with 10 bases in between. This CDR3 is 12 amino acids long. Noted treatment: roughly 18 received Ad26.COV2.S at low or high dose, single or two shots; roughly five received placebo; per-sample allocation not given. Material that was analyzed had been drawn on day 63 after the first vaccine or placebo injection. Assay used: immunoSEQ multiplex PCR; TCRdb lists only in-frame clones, some missing. Of roughly 330,000 clones in the sample, 90% are singletons; the top ten hold 5% to 6.5%.

The receptor comes from a person aged 18-60 years who received the Ad26.COV2.S COVID-19 vaccine or a placebo. The V gene is TRBV12-3 or TRBV12-4, the J gene TRBJ1-2; D call uncertain. The sample here was peripheral blood, taken in a trial of Ad26.COV2.S vaccine versus placebo. CDR3 nucleotides: TGTGCCAGCAGTTTTAATTTGGGGGGCTACACCTTC. Protein sequence: CASSFNLGGYTF.